The TCR beta chain under discussion was sequenced for a study of identical twins. Unique molecular identifiers were present on the cDNA, and a universal primer site came from template switching. TCRdb ran MiXCR on the 5' RACE reads and lists one entry per CDR3 protein. The data contain about 700,000 distinct CDR3 sequences, over 8.5% of them singletons. This clonotype has at least ten counts. The sample was also linked to a second study, of yellow fever vaccine responses in identical twins.

Material: PBMCs. The sequence was collected from a woman younger than 35 in good health.

DNA of the CDR3: TGTGCCAGCAGCTTAGCGGTCGGGGGGGTCACTGAAGCTTTCTTT. Residues: CASSLAVGGVTEAFF. This chain joins TRBV7-9 and TRBJ1-1, with TRBD1 as a possible D gene (5 bases). V was pared by 0 bases and J by 4 bases, with 12 bases between. Germline V gene lookup returns CDR1 SEHNR and CDR2 FQNEAQ (reference sequence). CDR3 length: 15 amino acids.